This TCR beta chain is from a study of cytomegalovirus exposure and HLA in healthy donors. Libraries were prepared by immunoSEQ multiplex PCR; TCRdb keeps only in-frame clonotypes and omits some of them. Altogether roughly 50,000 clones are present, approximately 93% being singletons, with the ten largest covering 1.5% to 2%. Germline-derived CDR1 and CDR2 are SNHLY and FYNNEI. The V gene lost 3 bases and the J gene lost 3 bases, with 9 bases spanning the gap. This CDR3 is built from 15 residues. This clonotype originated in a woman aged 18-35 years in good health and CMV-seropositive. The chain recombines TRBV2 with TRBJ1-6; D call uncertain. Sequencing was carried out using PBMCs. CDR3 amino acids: CASSDRGNYNSPLHF. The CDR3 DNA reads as TGTGCCAGCAGTGACCGGGGAAACTATAATTCACCCCTCCACTTT.